This T cell receptor (beta chain) is from a study of blood T cells in healthy people across ages. Study findings and constraints: Unsorted PBMCs prevented conclusive naive versus antigen-experienced comparison.

This clonotype has only a few counts. Antigen unknown. V gave up 2 bases and J gave up 2 bases; unmatched junction bases: 6. The CDR3 consists of 16 residues. CDR1 and CDR2 from the germline V gene are MNHEY and SVGAGI. Using a J-beta primer mix together with a sample-barcoded 5' primer, a second PCR was run for about 6 to 11 cycles. Researchers report that a template-switch adaptor with 12 random nucleotides tagged each cDNA molecule. One entry per CDR3 protein results from TCRdb running MiXCR on the 5' RACE reads. The sample carries 750,000 to 950,000 distinct CDR3 sequences, 50% to 65% recorded once.

The material sequenced was blood. The TCR comes from an elderly man in good health. The chain combines TRBV6-5 with TRBJ2-1; 7 bases map to TRBD2. The CDR3 loop reads CASSYGEGPTYNEQFF. The CDR3 DNA reads TGTGCCAGCAGTTACGGGGAGGGGCCTACCTACAATGAGCAGTTCTTC.